The 27 T cell receptor beta chains below were found in one sample sequenced in a study of T cells after yellow fever vaccination. One entry per CDR3 protein, called by TCRdb with MiXCR from the 5' RACE reads. The table includes about 330,000 distinct CDR3 sequences, 8.1% detected once. The sequences come from PBMCs, collected approximately 47 days after the first yellow fever vaccination. The receptors stem from a man between 18 and 29 years old who received the YFV17D yellow fever vaccine.

At least ten counts were recorded for this clonotype. This chain joins TRBV5-1 and TRBJ2-3; no reliable D call. The length of the CDR3 is 13 residues. Trimming shortened V by 0 bases and J by 5 bases, and 7 bases separated the two germline ends. In germline, CDR1 is SGHRS, CDR2 YFSETQ. DNA of the CDR3: TGCGCCAGCAGCTTGGCCCCGTTAGATACGCAGTATTTT. Translation: CASSLAPLDTQYF.

V gene TRBV20-1 combines with J gene TRBJ2-1; 10 bases align to TRBD2. V shed 3 bases, J shed 9 bases, and the junction held 8 bases outside the gene matches. Germline loops: CDR1 DFQATT, CDR2 SNEGSKA (reference sequence). This CDR3 region has 14 residues. Written as DNA, the CDR3 is TGCAGTGCTAGTCTGGCTAGCGGGGGAAGTGAGCAGTTCTTC. This gives the protein CSASLASGGSEQFF.

This clonotype was detected a few times. The V call is TRBV12-3 or TRBV12-4, the J call TRBJ2-1; 8 nucleotides line up with TRBD1. This CDR3 has 14 residues. After removal of 3 bases from V and 8 bases from J, the junction contained 6 bases not matched to a gene. CDR3 loop: CASSLAGGGDEQFF. Written as DNA, the CDR3 is TGTGCCAGCAGTTTGGCAGGGGGCGGGGATGAGCAGTTCTTC.

V gene TRBV11-2 combines with J gene TRBJ2-7, with D possibly matching TRBD2 (5 bases). The V end was cut by 3 bases, the J end by 3 bases, with 15 bases between. This CDR3 is built from 15 residues. Germline CDR1 SGHAT, CDR2 FQNNGV. This CDR3 is CASSFSRNGDYEQYV. The CDR3 DNA is TGTGCCAGCAGCTTTTCCCGAAACGGGGACTACGAGCAGTACGTC.

Only a few counts were recorded for this clonotype. CDR3 coding DNA: TGTGCCAGCAGTGACGCGGGACCCCCAGTAGTTTTCTTT. Amino acids: CASSDAGPPVVFF. The chain couples TRBV6-1 to TRBJ1-1, with TRBD1 as a possible D gene (5 bases). This CDR3 contains 13 residues. CDR1 MNHNS and CDR2 SASEGT come from the germline V gene. Trimming took 3 bases from V and 13 from J, leaving 18 bases between them.

This clonotype occurred a few times. The rearrangement uses TRBV7-9 and TRBJ1-5; D unresolved. V was cut by 5 bases and J by 8 bases, with 10 bases left in between. This CDR3 is 12 amino acids long. Looked up from germline, CDR1 is SEHNR and CDR2 is FQNEAQ (reference sequence). The CDR3, as DNA: TGTGCCAGCAGCATAGAAGGCGAGCCCCAGCATTTT. It yields the protein CASSIEGEPQHF. The complete variable domain, with remaining parts taken from reference TRBV7-9 and TRBJ1-5, reads DTGVSQNPRHKITKRGQNVTFRCDPISEHNRLYWYRQTLGQGPEFLTYFQNEAQLEKSRLLSDRFSAERPKGSFSTLEIQRTEQGDSAMYLCASSIEGEPQHFGDGTRLSIL.

This clonotype occurred a few times. This chain joins TRBV5-1 and TRBJ1-2; D gene unclear. Trimming removed 4 bases from V and 4 bases from J, with 20 bases in between. This CDR3 comprises 16 residues. The germline gives CDR1 SGHRS, CDR2 YFSETQ. The CDR3 protein is CASSRNPDTYSYGYTF. Here the CDR3 DNA reads TGCGCCAGCAGCCGGAACCCCGACACATACAGCTATGGCTACACCTTC.

In this sample, this clonotype turned up a few times. This chain uses TRBV6-2 or TRBV6-3 with TRBJ2-1; TRBD2 matches at 9 bases. The germline CDR1 and CDR2 sequences are MNHEY and SVGEGT. Losses at the gene ends were 5 bases for V and 7 bases for J; bases not matched to a gene: 21. The CDR3 has 19 amino acids. The CDR3 protein is CASSRGLAGLASLHNEQFF. The CDR3 DNA sequence: TGTGCCAGCAGTAGGGGGCTAGCGGGGTTGGCCTCCCTTCATAATGAGCAGTTCTTC.

The V call is TRBV7-2, the J call TRBJ2-3; D not resolved. The V end lost 4 bases, the J end lost 5 bases, and 10 bases lay between the germline ends. Germline V lookup: CDR1 SGHTA, CDR2 FQGNSA. The CDR3 contains 13 residues. The CDR3 is CASSSEYRDTQYF. Written as DNA, the CDR3 is TGTGCCAGCAGCTCCGAGTATCGAGATACGCAGTATTTT.

There are a few counts of this clonotype. The chain joins TRBV4-3 to TRBJ2-1, with D unresolved. Germline lookup yields CDR1 LGHNA and CDR2 YSLEER. V lost 0 bases and J lost 3, with 9 bases in between. The CDR3 loop spans 15 amino acids. The CDR3 bases are TGCGCCAGCAGCCAAGAGCCCAGCTTCTACAATGAGCAGTTCTTC. Translated, it gives CASSQEPSFYNEQFF.

This clonotype has a handful of counts. Here the CDR3 reads CASSPRAEQYV. CDR3 bases: TGTGCTAGCAGCCCACGGGCCGAGCAGTACGTC. The chain is built from TRBV7-7 and TRBJ2-7; D ambiguous. Germline V gene sequence: CDR1 SSHAT, CDR2 FNYEAQ (reference sequence). The length of the CDR3 is 11 residues.

There are a few counts of this clonotype. The chain uses TRBV20-1 and TRBJ2-2; 9 bases agree with TRBD1. Trimming cost V 3 bases and J 6 bases; bases outside gene matches: 5. CDR1 is DFQATT, CDR2 SNEGSKA, per germline (reference sequence). CDR3 length equals 14 residues. CDR3 amino acids: CSARGQGNAGELFF. The CDR3 nucleotides are TGCAGTGCTAGGGGACAGGGAAATGCCGGGGAGCTGTTTTTT.

This rearrangement joins TRBV19 to TRBJ1-1; D not resolved. The germline V and J ends were trimmed by 6 bases and 2 bases, with 19 bases remaining between them. In germline, CDR1 is LNHDA, CDR2 SQIVND (reference sequence). This CDR3 spans 16 amino acids. CDR3 sequence: CASRAYGNRDNTEAFF. CDR3 in DNA: TGTGCCAGTAGGGCATACGGGAACAGAGACAACACTGAAGCTTTCTTT.

This clonotype was detected many times. The chain joins TRBV7-3 to TRBJ2-3; D possibly corresponds to TRBD2 (7 bases). Germline V CDR1 and CDR2: SGHTA, FQGTGA. Trimming shortened V by 8 bases and J by 3 bases, and 18 bases separated the two germline ends. The length of the CDR3 is 15 residues. As DNA, the CDR3 is TGTGCCAGCTCAGACCGCGGGGGCGGAACAGATACGCAGTATTTT. Protein sequence: CASSDRGGGTDTQYF.

This clonotype has only a few counts. J is TRBJ1-1 and V is TRBV6-1; D may be TRBD1 (5 bases). There are 15 residues in the CDR3. The germline gives CDR1 MNHNS, CDR2 SASEGT. The V end lost 5 bases, the J end lost 4 bases, and 17 bases lay between the germline ends. CDR3 bases: TGTGCCAGCAGTAGCGGCGGGGGAGTGAGCACTGAAGCTTTCTTT. Encoded protein: CASSSGGGVSTEAFF.

The rearrangement uses TRBV12-3 or TRBV12-4 and TRBJ2-3; D is unclear. V was pared by 3 bases and J by 6 bases, with 4 bases between. This CDR3 has 11 amino acids. For the CDR3, the DNA is TGTGCCAGCAGTTTCTTCGATACGCAGTATTTT. It specifies CASSFFDTQYF.

Only a few counts were recorded for this clonotype. V usage is TRBV12-3 or TRBV12-4 and J usage is TRBJ2-3; possibly TRBD2 for D (6 bases). The ends were cut back, 7 bases at V and 6 bases at J, with 20 bases in the middle. This CDR3 has 15 amino acids. CDR3 DNA sequence: TGTGCCAGCAACCCTCAGGGAGCGGGCCCCGATACGCAGTATTTT. It is translated as CASNPQGAGPDTQYF.

There are a few counts of this clonotype. The chain links TRBV18 to TRBJ2-7; D remains unclear. V was trimmed by 3 bases and J by 4 bases, leaving 13 bases between them. There are 14 residues in the CDR3. CDR1 is KGHSH, CDR2 LQKENI, per germline. This CDR3 reads CASSPTSGQYEQYF. As DNA, the CDR3 is TGTGCCAGCTCACCCACTTCCGGGCAGTACGAGCAGTACTTC.

This clonotype was seen only once. The chain has TRBV5-6 and TRBJ2-5; 7 bases align to TRBD2. J lost 3 bases, V lost 4 bases, and 15 bases had no gene match. The length of the CDR3 is 17 residues. The germline V gene has CDR1 SGHDT and CDR2 YYEEEE. The CDR3 bases are TGTGCCAGCAGCGCGCTAGATGGGTTAAGCGGGGAAGAGACCCAGTACTTC. Its translation is CASSALDGLSGEETQYF.

The gene calls are TRBV12-3 or TRBV12-4 and TRBJ1-2; 9 nucleotides align to TRBD1. With V trimmed by 2 bases and J by 4 bases, 5 bases remained unmatched. This CDR3 region has 15 residues. This chain's CDR3 is CASSLKTGGAYGYTF. Here the CDR3 DNA reads TGTGCCAGCAGTTTAAAAACAGGGGGCGCCTATGGCTACACCTTC.

This clonotype has a handful of counts. Here the CDR3 reads CASSYGTGGYYGYTF. In DNA, the CDR3 is TGTGCCAGCAGTTACGGGACAGGGGGATACTATGGCTACACCTTC. V usage is TRBV6-5 and J usage is TRBJ1-2; 11 nucleotides agree with TRBD1. CDR1 is MNHEY, CDR2 SVGAGI, per germline. Trimming took 2 bases from V and 3 from J; bases not matched to a gene: 2. CDR3 length: 15 residues.

The chain recombines TRBV3-1 with TRBJ2-3; no firm D call. Germline V gene data show CDR1 as LGHDT and CDR2 as YNNKEL (reference sequence). This CDR3 contains 13 residues. Between the trimmed V and J ends, which lost 4 bases and 4 bases, there was a span of 9 bases. The CDR3 region is CASSRTDPDTQYF. CDR3 in DNA: TGTGCCAGCAGCCGGACCGACCCAGATACGCAGTATTTT.

Concerning this clonotype: One end of the junction does not line up with germline, which may come from a read error. CDR3 loop: CASGVGGVSFLF. CDR3 in DNA: TGTGCCAGCGGAGTCGGGGGGGTATCCTTCCTCTTC. This sequence joins TRBV27 and TRBJ2-5; 8 bases agree with TRBD2. Germline loops: CDR1 MNHEY, CDR2 SMNVEV (reference sequence). This CDR3 spans 12 amino acids.

V is TRBV7-9 and J is TRBJ1-1; perhaps TRBD1 as D (5 bases). This CDR3 has 12 amino acids. The V gene lost 1 base and the J gene lost 10 bases, with 10 bases spanning the gap. Germline V gene data show CDR1 as SEHNR and CDR2 as FQNEAQ (reference sequence). The CDR3 nucleotides are TGTGCCAGCAGCTTAGACGACAGAGGAGCTTTCTTT. It yields the protein CASSLDDRGAFF.

This clonotype has ten or more counts. The CDR3 DNA reads TGTGCCGCACAGGTCGGGGCTGGGGAATACGAGCAGTACTTC. Translated: CAAQVGAGEYEQYF. The chain combines TRBV10-3 with TRBJ2-7; D tentatively fits TRBD1 or TRBD2 (5 bases each). Germline-derived CDR1 and CDR2 are ENHRY and SYGVKD. The CDR3 has 14 residues. Deletions cut 11 bases from V and 4 bases from J, with 21 bases between.

This clonotype has just a few counts. The V call is TRBV2, the J call TRBJ1-1; D unresolved. Germline values: CDR1 SNHLY, CDR2 FYNNEI. V shed 3 bases and J shed 4 bases, with 6 bases lying between them. CDR3 length equals 12 residues. The CDR3 sequence is CASSERFTEAFF. Here the CDR3 DNA reads TGTGCCAGCAGTGAGAGGTTCACTGAAGCTTTCTTT.

This clonotype was seen many times. The chain couples TRBV11-2 to TRBJ1-3, with D hard to call. V was cut by 5 bases and J by 0 bases, with 5 bases left in between. The CDR3 totals 13 residues. Germline CDR1 is SGHAT and CDR2 is FQNNGV. For the CDR3, the DNA is TGTGCCAGCAGCCCCCCCTCTGGAAACACCATATATTTT. Translation: CASSPPSGNTIYF.